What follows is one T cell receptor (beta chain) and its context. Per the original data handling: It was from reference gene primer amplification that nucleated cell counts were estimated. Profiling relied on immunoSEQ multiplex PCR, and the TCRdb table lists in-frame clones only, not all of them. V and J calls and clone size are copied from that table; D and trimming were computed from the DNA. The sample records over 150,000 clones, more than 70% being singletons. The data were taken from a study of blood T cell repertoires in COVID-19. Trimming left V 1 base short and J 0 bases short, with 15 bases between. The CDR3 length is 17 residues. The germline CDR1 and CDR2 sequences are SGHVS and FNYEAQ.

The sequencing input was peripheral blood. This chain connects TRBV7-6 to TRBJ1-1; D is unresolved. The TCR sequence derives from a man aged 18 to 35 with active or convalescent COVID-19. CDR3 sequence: CASSLETRGGLNTEAFF. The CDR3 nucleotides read TGTGCCAGCAGCTTAGAGACCCGAGGAGGCTTGAACACTGAAGCTTTCTTT.